The 4 T cell receptor beta chains given below trace back to one sample, sequenced in a study of T cell changes during pregnancy in multiple sclerosis. The method was immunoSEQ multiplex PCR; TCRdb's version includes in-frame clones alone and lacks a portion of them. The sample shows about 38,000 clones, more than 75% of them seen only once. The sequencing used CD8+ T cells from peripheral blood mononuclear cells, collected in the third trimester of pregnancy. Every receptor here comes from a female donor with multiple sclerosis, enrolled in a pregnancy study.

This clone was counted a single time. The genes are TRBV19 and TRBJ1-5; 8 nucleotides line up with TRBD1. Germline trimming cut 5 bases from V and 0 bases from J; bases unmatched to any gene: 9. This CDR3 contains 17 residues. From germline, CDR1 is LNHDA and CDR2 SQIVND (reference sequence). The CDR3 nucleotides read TGTGCCAGTAGTTCTAGGACAGGGCTTACTAGCAATCAGCCCCAGCATTTT. Residues: CASSSRTGLTSNQPQHF.

This chain links TRBV2 with TRBJ2-2; D is possibly TRBD1 (6 bases). The CDR3 covers 16 residues. In germline, CDR1 is SNHLY, CDR2 FYNNEI. The V end was cut by 3 bases, the J end by 0 bases, with 11 bases between. In nucleotides, the CDR3 is TGTGCCAGCAGTGACCCCCGACAGGCGAACACCGGGGAGCTGTTTTTT. Its protein is CASSDPRQANTGELFF.

The J gene is TRBJ2-2, the V gene TRBV5-1, with D possibly TRBD1 on 5 matching bases. In germline, CDR1 is SGHRS, CDR2 YFSETQ. Trimming removed 5 bases from V and 8 bases from J, with 10 bases in between. The CDR3 runs to 12 residues. The CDR3 reads CASRSGSGELFF. The DNA for the CDR3 is TGCGCCAGCAGATCAGGGTCTGGGGAGCTGTTTTTT.

This rearrangement joins TRBV7-9 to TRBJ2-7; 10 positions agree with TRBD1. The CDR3 sequence is 15 residues long. In germline, CDR1 is SEHNR, CDR2 FQNEAQ (reference sequence). With V trimmed by 5 bases and J by 4 bases, 8 bases remained unmatched. CDR3 nucleotides: TGTGCCAGCAGCCCCAGGGACAGGGGCTCATACGAGCAGTACTTC. It encodes CASSPRDRGSYEQYF.